Below are 2 T cell receptor beta chains sequenced from a single sample in a study of blood T cells in healthy people across ages. A second 7 to 11 cycle PCR used barcoded and J-beta primers. One entry per CDR3 protein results from TCRdb running MiXCR on the 5' RACE reads. The sample holds some 1.4 million distinct CDR3 sequences, approximately 40% seen once. Sequencing was carried out using blood. These receptor sequences come from a woman aged 18-30 years in good health.

This clonotype was counted only a few times. This chain joins TRBV7-9 and TRBJ2-4; D gene unclear. Germline V gene sequence: CDR1 SEHNR, CDR2 FQNEAQ (reference sequence). CDR3 length: 17 residues. V was shortened by 5 bases and J by 3 bases, with 20 bases between the two germline ends. Written as DNA, the CDR3 is TGTGCCAGCAGCCGAATTCAGCCTTGGGATTTCAAAAACATTCAGTACTTC. This codes for CASSRIQPWDFKNIQYF. Looking up the rest from reference TRBV7-9 and TRBJ2-4 gives the full variable domain: DTGVSQNPRHKITKRGQNVTFRCDPISEHNRLYWYRQTLGQGPEFLTYFQNEAQLEKSRLLSDRFSAERPKGSFSTLEIQRTEQGDSAMYLCASSRIQPWDFKNIQYFGAGTRLSVL.

The chain recombines TRBV20-1 with TRBJ1-2; possibly TRBD1 for D (6 bases). CDR3 length equals 13 residues. Germline V gene sequence: CDR1 DFQATT, CDR2 SNEGSKA (reference sequence). The V end lost 4 bases, the J end lost 1 base, and 10 bases lay between the germline ends. The CDR3, as DNA: TGCAGTGCTACTGACAGGCATAACTATGGCTACACCTTC. It codes for CSATDRHNYGYTF.